Below, 5 T cell receptor beta chains from the same sample are listed, as sequenced in a study of blood T cell repertoires in COVID-19. The repertoire was sequenced with immunoSEQ multiplex PCR; TCRdb's copy has only in-frame clones and lacks some. The sample has about 100,000 clones, about nine tenths seen once. Sequenced: peripheral blood. Every receptor here comes from a man aged 45-65 years with active COVID-19.

The J gene is TRBJ1-4, the V gene TRBV6-6; 12 bases are shared with TRBD1. J gave up 3 bases and V 5 bases, and 4 bases lay outside the gene matches. The V gene's germline CDR1 is MNHNY and CDR2 SVGAGI (reference sequence). There are 16 residues in the CDR3. This CDR3 is CASSTGQGAANEKLFF. CDR3 nucleotides: TGTGCCAGCAGTACGGGACAGGGGGCGGCTAATGAAAAACTGTTTTTT.

This chain connects TRBV6-6 to TRBJ1-2; no reliable D call. CDR1 MNHNY and CDR2 SVGAGI come from the germline V gene (reference sequence). This CDR3 spans 14 amino acids. V was pared by 2 bases and J by 3 bases, with 10 bases between. In nucleotides, the CDR3 is TGTGCCAGCAGTTACGGGAGGAGTGACTATGGCTACACCTTC. Translated: CASSYGRSDYGYTF.

The chain combines TRBV6-5 with TRBJ2-7; the D gene is possibly TRBD1 (6 bases). Germline assignment: CDR1 MNHEY and CDR2 SVGAGI. V was cut by 5 bases and J by 3 bases, with 17 bases left in between. The length of the CDR3 is 15 residues. In DNA, the CDR3 is TGTGCCAGCAGTCGCACGGACAGCTTGGGCTACGAGCAGTACTTC. Amino acid sequence: CASSRTDSLGYEQYF.

The rearrangement joins TRBV5-3 to TRBJ2-5, with D maybe TRBD2 (5 bases). TRBV5-3 is identified as an open reading frame with a role that is uncertain. The length of the CDR3 is 15 residues. V was cut by 1 base and J by 6 bases, with 16 bases left in between. As DNA, the CDR3 is TGTGCCAGAAGCTTGCGACCGACAAGGAGGAAGACCCAGTACTTC. Its protein product is CARSLRPTRRKTQYF.

The chain joins TRBV4-1 to TRBJ2-2, with D possibly being TRBD2 (6 bases). Trimming removed 0 bases at V and 2 bases at J, with 16 bases between. Germline CDR1 reads MGHRA; CDR2 reads YSYEKL. The CDR3 is 18 amino acids. The CDR3 DNA sequence: TGCGCCAGCAGCCAAGATTACGGCGGGGTTTATAACACCGGGGAGCTGTTTTTT. Protein product: CASSQDYGGVYNTGELFF.